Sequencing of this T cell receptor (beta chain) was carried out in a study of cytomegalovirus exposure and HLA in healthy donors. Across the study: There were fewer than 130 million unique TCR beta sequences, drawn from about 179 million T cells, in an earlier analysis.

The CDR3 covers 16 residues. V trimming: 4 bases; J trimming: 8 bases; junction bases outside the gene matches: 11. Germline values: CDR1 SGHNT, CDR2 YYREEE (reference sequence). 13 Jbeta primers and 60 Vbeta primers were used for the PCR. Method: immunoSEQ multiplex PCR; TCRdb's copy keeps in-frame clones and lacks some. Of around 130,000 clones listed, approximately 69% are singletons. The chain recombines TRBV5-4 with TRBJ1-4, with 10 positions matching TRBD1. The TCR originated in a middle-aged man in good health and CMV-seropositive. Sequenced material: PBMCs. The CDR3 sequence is CASSPGRGQGGEKLFF. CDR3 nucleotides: TGTGCCAGCAGCCCCGGTCGCGGACAGGGGGGAGAAAAACTGTTTTTT.